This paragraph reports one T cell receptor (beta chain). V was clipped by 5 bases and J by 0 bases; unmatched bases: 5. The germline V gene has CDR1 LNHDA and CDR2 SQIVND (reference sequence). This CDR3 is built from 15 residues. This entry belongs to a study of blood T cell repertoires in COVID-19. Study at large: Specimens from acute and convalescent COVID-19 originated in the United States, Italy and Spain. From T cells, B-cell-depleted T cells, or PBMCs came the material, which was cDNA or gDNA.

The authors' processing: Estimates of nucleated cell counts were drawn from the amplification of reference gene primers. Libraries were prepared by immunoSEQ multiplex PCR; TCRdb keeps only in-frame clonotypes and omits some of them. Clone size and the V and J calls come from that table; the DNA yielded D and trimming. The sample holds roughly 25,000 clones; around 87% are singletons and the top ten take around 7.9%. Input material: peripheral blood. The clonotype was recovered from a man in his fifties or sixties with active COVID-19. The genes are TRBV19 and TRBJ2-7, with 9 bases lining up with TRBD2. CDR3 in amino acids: CASSSSGGFSYEQYF. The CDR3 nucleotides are TGTGCCAGTAGTTCGAGCGGGGGGTTCTCCTACGAGCAGTACTTC.